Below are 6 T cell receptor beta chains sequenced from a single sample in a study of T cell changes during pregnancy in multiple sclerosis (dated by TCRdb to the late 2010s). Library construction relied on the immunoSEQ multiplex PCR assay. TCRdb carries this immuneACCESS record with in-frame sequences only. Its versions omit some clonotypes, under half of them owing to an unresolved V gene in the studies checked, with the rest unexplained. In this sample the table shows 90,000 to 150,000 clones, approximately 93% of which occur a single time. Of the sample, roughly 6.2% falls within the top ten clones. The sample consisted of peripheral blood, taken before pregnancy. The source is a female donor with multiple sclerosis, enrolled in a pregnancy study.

The DNA for the CDR3 is TGTGCCAGCATCAATACAGAAATCACAGATACGCAGTATTTT. This encodes CASINTEITDTQYF. The V and J genes are TRBV7-9 and TRBJ2-3; D gene ambiguous. V lost 7 bases to trimming and J lost 2 bases, with 13 bases between them. The CDR3 totals 14 residues. CDR1 and CDR2 (germline): SEHNR, FQNEAQ (reference sequence).

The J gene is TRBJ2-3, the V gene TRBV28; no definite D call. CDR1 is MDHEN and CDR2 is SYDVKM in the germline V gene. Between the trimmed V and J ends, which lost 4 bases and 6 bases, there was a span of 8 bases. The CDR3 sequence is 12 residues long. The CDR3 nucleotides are TGTGCCAGCAGTTCCCCTTTCGATACGCAGTATTTT. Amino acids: CASSSPFDTQYF.

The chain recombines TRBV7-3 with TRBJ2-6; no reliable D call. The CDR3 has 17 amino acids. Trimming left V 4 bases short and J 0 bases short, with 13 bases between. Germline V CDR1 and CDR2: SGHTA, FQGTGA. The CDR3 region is CASSSRDPNSGANVLTF. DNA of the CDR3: TGTGCCAGCAGCTCGCGAGATCCGAACTCTGGGGCCAACGTCCTGACTTTC.

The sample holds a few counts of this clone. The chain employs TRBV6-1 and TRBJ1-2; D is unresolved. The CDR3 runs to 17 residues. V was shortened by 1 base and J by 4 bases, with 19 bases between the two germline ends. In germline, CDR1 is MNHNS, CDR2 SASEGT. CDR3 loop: CASSEGRQAPHFYGYTF. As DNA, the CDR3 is TGTGCCAGCAGTGAAGGGCGTCAGGCGCCACATTTCTATGGCTACACCTTC.

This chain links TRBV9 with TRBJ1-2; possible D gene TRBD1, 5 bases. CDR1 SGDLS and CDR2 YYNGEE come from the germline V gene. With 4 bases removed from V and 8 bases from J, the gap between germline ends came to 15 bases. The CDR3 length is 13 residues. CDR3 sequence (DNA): TGTGCCAGCAGCCATGAAACAGGTGTGGGCTACACCTTC. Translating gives CASSHETGVGYTF.

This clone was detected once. The CDR3 bases are TGTGCCAGTAGTTCCCCGACAGGGGGCAAGGGTCTGGTATTTCGGGACACTGAAGCTTTCTTT. It translates to CASSSPTGGKGLVFRDTEAFF. The V call is TRBV19, the J call TRBJ1-1, with 10 bases aligning to TRBD1. The CDR3 sequence is 21 residues long. V trimming: 5 bases; J trimming: 3 bases; junction bases outside the gene matches: 24. Germline CDR1 LNHDA, CDR2 SQIVND (reference sequence).